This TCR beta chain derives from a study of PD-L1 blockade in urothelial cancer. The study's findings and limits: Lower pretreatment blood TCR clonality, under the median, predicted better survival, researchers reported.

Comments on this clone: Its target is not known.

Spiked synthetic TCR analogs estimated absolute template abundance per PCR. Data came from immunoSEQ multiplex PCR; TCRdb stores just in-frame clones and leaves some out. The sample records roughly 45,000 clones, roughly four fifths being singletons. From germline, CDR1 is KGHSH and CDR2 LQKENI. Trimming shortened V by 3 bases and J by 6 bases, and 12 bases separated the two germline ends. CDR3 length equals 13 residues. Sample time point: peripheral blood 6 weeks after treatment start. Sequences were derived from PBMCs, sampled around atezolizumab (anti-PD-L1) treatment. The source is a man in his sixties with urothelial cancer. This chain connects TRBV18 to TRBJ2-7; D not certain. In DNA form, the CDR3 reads TGTGCCAGCTCACCCTCAACAGTTCGCGAGCAGTACTTC. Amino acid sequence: CASSPSTVREQYF. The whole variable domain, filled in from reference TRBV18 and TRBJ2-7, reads NAGVMQNPRHLVRRRGQEARLRCSPMKGHSHVYWYRQLPEEGLKFMVYLQKENIIDESGMPKERFSAEFPKEGPSILRIQQVVRGDSAAYFCASSPSTVREQYFGPGTRLTVT.